Each of the 2 T cell receptor beta chains below was sequenced from the same sample in a study of CD8 T cells in Susac syndrome. The RNA, about 0.45 to 1 ug, was put through reverse transcription using random hexamers. A single record per CDR3 protein comes from TCRdb applying MiXCR to the immunoSEQ multiplex PCR reads. The sample consists of roughly 130,000 distinct CDR3 sequences, around 94% of them appearing once. Specimen: CD4+ T cells from PBMCs. These receptors originate from a human donor with multiple sclerosis.

J is TRBJ2-3 and V is TRBV7-8; 7 nucleotides line up with TRBD2. Germline CDR1 reads SGHVS; CDR2 reads FQNEAQ. This CDR3 contains 16 residues. V trimming: 2 bases; J trimming: 3 bases; junction bases outside the gene matches: 8. DNA for the CDR3: TGTGCCAGCAGCTTATTATGGGCGGGGGAGACAGATACGCAGTATTTT. Translating gives CASSLLWAGETDTQYF.

This chain joins TRBV19 and TRBJ1-6, with D perhaps matching TRBD1 (6 bases). Trimming took off 3 bases at V and 9 bases at J, with 21 bases between the two ends. CDR3 size: 17 residues. Germline assignment: CDR1 LNHDA and CDR2 SQIVND (reference sequence). As DNA, the CDR3 is TGTGCCAGTAGTATGTGGGAGGGGGGGTCATCCCCTTCACCCCTCCACTTT. Translation: CASSMWEGGSSPSPLHF.